The 20 T cell receptor beta chains given below trace back to one sample, sequenced in a study of lung T cells in sarcoidosis with Löfgren's syndrome (dated by TCRdb to about 2017). Instrument on record: Illumina MiSeq. TCRdb ran its own pipeline on the public reads, namely fastp trimming at Q25 and MiXCR clone calling, and kept in-frame beta chains. Each CDR3 protein gets just one entry, which takes the most common genes and DNA from the rows behind it. Recorded for this sample are roughly 2,600 distinct CDR3 sequences; roughly 27% of them occurred a single time. Over 10% of the sample rests with the top ten. The specimen sequenced was CD4+ T cells from bronchoalveolar lavage. The receptors were sampled from a human donor with sarcoidosis (Löfgren's syndrome or another form), or a control subject (not recorded which).

This clonotype is deemed large. The genes are TRBV6-1 and TRBJ1-2; no reliable D call. The CDR3 runs 12 residues. In germline, CDR1 is MNHNS, CDR2 SASEGT. V was pared by 8 bases and J by 2 bases, with 9 bases between. The chain's CDR3 is CASGLRNYGYTF. The CDR3 DNA follows: TGTGCCAGCGGGTTGCGGAACTATGGCTACACCTTC.

This clonotype was counted ten times or more. The V gene is TRBV19, the J gene TRBJ2-1; D is tentatively TRBD1 or TRBD2 (5 bases each). CDR1 and CDR2 (germline): LNHDA, SQIVND (reference sequence). Trimming removed 1 base from V and 1 base from J, with 8 bases in between. The CDR3 loop spans 15 amino acids. As DNA, the CDR3 is TGTGCCAGTAGTATAGGGGACCGGTCCTACAATGAGCAGTTCTTC. Translated: CASSIGDRSYNEQFF. Complete variable domain (other parts from reference TRBV19 and TRBJ2-1): DGGITQSPKYLFRKEGQNVTLSCEQNLNHDAMYWYRQDPGQGLRLIYYSQIVNDFQKGDIAEGYSVSREKKESFPLTVTSAQKNPTAFYLCASSIGDRSYNEQFFGPGTRLTVL.

This clonotype has a count of ten or more. This chain joins TRBV5-1 and TRBJ2-3, with TRBD1 identical over 8 bases. The CDR3 runs to 13 residues. Trimming at V came to 5 bases and at J to 9 bases, leaving 8 bases not matched to a gene. Germline V gene data show CDR1 as SGHRS and CDR2 as YFSETQ. CDR3 DNA: TGCGCCAGCAGACAGGGGGATATAATGACGCAGTATTTT. It is translated as CASRQGDIMTQYF.

This clonotype is categorized as medium-sized. V gene TRBV2 combines with J gene TRBJ2-7; 7 positions match TRBD1. Germline loops: CDR1 SNHLY, CDR2 FYNNEI. The CDR3 length is 14 residues. Trimming removed 4 bases from V and 6 bases from J; junction bases left unmatched: 9. The CDR3 DNA reads as TGTGCCAGCAGTGGGCCAGGGGGAAGGTCCGAGCAGTACTTC. Residues: CASSGPGGRSEQYF.

This clonotype appeared many times. The chain has TRBV30 and TRBJ2-7; no definite D call. Looked up from germline, CDR1 is GTSNPN and CDR2 is SVGIG (reference sequence). V lost 3 bases to trimming and J lost 0 bases, with 12 bases between them. This CDR3 has 14 residues. CDR3 nucleotides: TGTGCCTGGAGCACCGGGCGCTTCTCCTACGAGCAGTACTTC. Protein sequence: CAWSTGRFSYEQYF. Together with reference TRBV30 and TRBJ2-7, the CDR3 gives the full variable domain: SQTIHQWPATLVQPVGSPLSLECTVEGTSNPNLYWYRQAAGRGLQLLFYSVGIGQISSEVPQNLSASRPQDRQFILSSKKLLLSDSGFYLCAWSTGRFSYEQYFGPGTRLTVT.

In its sample, this clonotype was seen many times. V and J are TRBV4-1 and TRBJ1-4; 7 nucleotides agree with TRBD1. Germline V gene sequence: CDR1 MGHRA, CDR2 YSYEKL. The ends lost 2 bases at V and 8 bases at J; junction bases unmatched: 5. There are 14 residues in the CDR3. The CDR3 DNA follows: TGCGCCAGCAGCCAATACAGGGGAGAAGAAAAACTGTTTTTT. Translated: CASSQYRGEEKLFF.

This clonotype was recorded many times. The V and J genes are TRBV12-3 or TRBV12-4 and TRBJ1-1, with D possibly matching TRBD1 (6 bases). This CDR3 is 14 amino acids long. V was pared by 3 bases and J by 10 bases, with 18 bases between. CDR3: CASSFIIPGGPAFF. CDR3 in DNA: TGTGCCAGCAGTTTCATCATTCCGGGGGGCCCAGCTTTCTTT.

In its sample, this clonotype is medium-sized. The chain employs TRBV20-1 and TRBJ2-1; 12 positions match TRBD2. Germline V gene lookup returns CDR1 DFQATT and CDR2 SNEGSKA (reference sequence). The length of the CDR3 is 14 residues. After removal of 3 bases from V and 10 bases from J, the junction contained 7 bases not matched to a gene. The CDR3 DNA sequence: TGCAGTGCTAGGACTAGCGGGGGCTCAACGGAGCAGTTCTTC. It yields the protein CSARTSGGSTEQFF.

V and J are TRBV9 and TRBJ1-4; no definite D call. The germline V gene has CDR1 SGDLS and CDR2 YYNGEE. Trimming removed 0 bases from V and 10 bases from J, with 19 bases in between. CDR3 size: 16 residues. CDR3 sequence (DNA): TGTGCCAGCAGCGTAGCACAAGGACGGCGGGATGGAAAACTGTTTTTT. This codes for CASSVAQGRRDGKLFF. Full variable domain (missing parts from reference TRBV9 and TRBJ1-4): DSGVTQTPKHLITATGQRVTLRCSPRSGDLSVYWYQQSLDQGLQFLIQYYNGEERAKGNILERFSAQQFPDLHSELNLSSLELGDSALYFCASSVAQGRRDGKLFFGSGTQLSVL.

This clonotype was recorded at least ten times. This sequence may be a read error, since a much larger clone differs from it by one base. The V and J genes are TRBV20-1 and TRBJ1-3; D uncertain. The CDR3 runs 13 residues. V was pared by 5 bases and J by 0 bases, with 8 bases between. The V gene's germline CDR1 is DFQATT and CDR2 SNEGSKA (reference sequence). CDR3 loop: CSAAVYSGNTIYF. The CDR3 DNA reads as TGCAGTGCTGCGGTATACTCTGGAAACACCATATATTTT.

This clonotype ranks as medium-sized (0.01 to 0.1%). The rearrangement links TRBV6-1 to TRBJ2-1; D unclear. The CDR3 consists of 11 residues. Germline lookup yields CDR1 MNHNS and CDR2 SASEGT. Between the trimmed V and J ends, which lost 6 bases and 9 bases, there was a span of 9 bases. This CDR3 reads CASRTRAEQFF. The CDR3 DNA is TGTGCCAGCAGAACAAGGGCTGAGCAGTTCTTC.

This clonotype is labeled medium-sized. This sequence joins TRBV3-1 and TRBJ1-1; 7 nucleotides agree with TRBD1. The CDR3 has 17 residues. V gave up 4 bases and J gave up 1 base; unmatched junction bases: 12. CDR1 is LGHDT, CDR2 YNNKEL, per germline (reference sequence). The CDR3 region has the DNA TGTGCCAGCAGCCGACAGACAGGGAGGGACTCGAACACTGAAGCTTTCTTT. Its protein is CASSRQTGRDSNTEAFF.

This clonotype counts as medium-sized. This sequence joins TRBV12-5 and TRBJ2-2; no clear D. Between the trimmed V and J ends, which lost 0 bases and 6 bases, there was a span of 8 bases. CDR1 is LGHNT, CDR2 FRNRAP, per germline. This CDR3 has 14 amino acids. The CDR3 DNA follows: TGTGCTAGTGGTTTGGTAAACGTTGCCGGGGAGCTGTTTTTT. This translates into CASGLVNVAGELFF.

This clonotype is medium-sized (0.01 to 0.1%) by share. The chain links TRBV2 to TRBJ1-1; D is ambiguous. Trimming cost V 4 bases and J 4 bases, with 10 bases left between them. The V gene's germline CDR1 is SNHLY and CDR2 FYNNEI. The CDR3 is 13 residues long. CDR3 sequence (DNA): TGTGCCAGCAGTGCCCAGTGGGGCACTGAAGCTTTCTTT. Its translation is CASSAQWGTEAFF.

A word on this clonotype: An end of the junction differs from the germline gene, which may be a read error. The chain is built from TRBV28 and TRBJ1-2, with 8 bases identical to TRBD1. In germline, CDR1 is MDHEN, CDR2 SYDVKM. The CDR3 length is 16 residues. CDR3 loop: CASGLTGQGPRQGSTF. The CDR3 DNA is TGTGCCAGCGGTTTAACAGGACAGGGTCCAAGGCAGGGCTCCACCTTC.

Relative to its sample, this clonotype is medium-sized. Written as DNA, the CDR3 is TGTGCCAGCGGGAAGGGGGGATTCTATGGCTACACCTTC. Translating it yields CASGKGGFYGYTF. The chain carries TRBV28 and TRBJ1-2; TRBD1 is a possible D gene (6 bases). The germline V gene encodes CDR1 MDHEN and CDR2 SYDVKM. V dropped 8 bases and J dropped 4 bases, with 14 bases sitting between them. This CDR3 is built from 13 residues.

By share of the sample, this clonotype is medium-sized. This chain links TRBV24-1 with TRBJ1-5; TRBD1 matches at 7 bases. The trim removed 3 bases at V and 3 bases at J, leaving 7 bases unmatched. Germline-derived CDR1 and CDR2 are KGHDR and SFDVKD. The CDR3 covers 16 residues. The CDR3 DNA is TGTGCCACCAGTGATGGACGACAGGGCCTCAATCAGCCCCAGCATTTT. It codes for CATSDGRQGLNQPQHF.

This clonotype occurred a few times. A much more abundant neighbour one base away suggests this may be a read error. The genes are TRBV20-1 and TRBJ2-7; D is perhaps TRBD2 (5 bases). The CDR3 length is 16 residues. CDR1 is DFQATT and CDR2 is SNEGSKA in the germline V gene (reference sequence). V lost 6 bases and J 3 bases, leaving 24 bases between the germline ends. This chain's CDR3 is CSADPGRRGVNYEQYF. In DNA form, the CDR3 reads TGCAGTGCCGACCCAGGTAGACGGGGTGTCAACTACGAGCAGTACTTC.

Judged by abundance, this clonotype is medium-sized. V gene TRBV6-6 combines with J gene TRBJ1-1; tentatively, D is TRBD1 (5 bases). Trimming shortened V by 2 bases and J by 0 bases, and 7 bases separated the two germline ends. This CDR3 has 14 amino acids. Germline V CDR1 and CDR2: MNHNY, SVGAGI (reference sequence). The chain's CDR3 is CASSYGGLNTEAFF. CDR3 coding DNA: TGTGCCAGCAGTTACGGGGGTTTGAACACTGAAGCTTTCTTT.

This clonotype was seen many times. The chain joins TRBV3-1 to TRBJ1-5; TRBD1 is a possible D gene (5 bases). Germline lookup yields CDR1 LGHDT and CDR2 YNNKEL (reference sequence). The CDR3 has 15 residues. Trimming removed 0 bases at V and 10 bases at J, with 16 bases between. In DNA form, the CDR3 reads TGTGCCAGCAGCCAAGAACCACTCAAAGGGGAACCCCAGCATTTT. Its translation is CASSQEPLKGEPQHF.